These 8 T cell receptor beta chains were sequenced from one sample in a study of blood T cell repertoires in COVID-19. The repertoire was sequenced with immunoSEQ multiplex PCR; TCRdb's copy has only in-frame clones and lacks some. Among about 400,000 clones listed, around nine tenths were seen once. The source material was PBMCs or T cells enriched from blood (not recorded which). These TCRs come from a woman in her 30s who had recovered from COVID-19.

The genes are TRBV19 and TRBJ2-2, with a weak D call TRBD1 (5 bases). Germline V gives CDR1 LNHDA, CDR2 SQIVND (reference sequence). V was pared by 11 bases and J by 3 bases, with 13 bases between. The CDR3 covers 13 residues. The CDR3 DNA is TGTGCCGCGCAGGGTGGAGACACCGGGGAGCTGTTTTTT. This codes for CAAQGGDTGELFF. Full variable domain (outside the CDR3, taken from reference TRBV19 and TRBJ2-2): DGGITQSPKYLFRKEGQNVTLSCEQNLNHDAMYWYRQDPGQGLRLIYYSQIVNDFQKGDIAEGYSVSREKKESFPLTVTSAQKNPTAFYLCAAQGGDTGELFFGEGSRLTVL.

CDR3 residues: CASSYRGDTEAFF. The CDR3 DNA sequence: TGTGCCAGCAGTTACCGGGGGGACACTGAAGCTTTCTTT. This chain joins TRBV6-2 or TRBV6-3 and TRBJ1-1, with D tentatively TRBD1 (5 bases). The germline CDR1 and CDR2 sequences are MNHEY and SVGEGT. The CDR3 loop spans 13 amino acids. The V gene lost 2 bases and the J gene lost 3 bases, with 7 bases spanning the gap.

This chain uses TRBV18 with TRBJ1-2; no reliable D call. Looked up from germline, CDR1 is KGHSH and CDR2 is LQKENI. V dropped 3 bases and J dropped 6 bases, with 14 bases sitting between them. CDR3 length: 14 residues. This CDR3 reads CASSPPPAGDGYTF. The CDR3 DNA is TGTGCCAGCTCACCCCCCCCAGCCGGGGATGGCTACACCTTC.

This chain joins TRBV11-2 and TRBJ1-5; D not resolved. The ends were cut back, 2 bases at V and 1 base at J, with 3 bases in the middle. The CDR3 is 13 amino acids. The V gene's germline CDR1 is SGHAT and CDR2 FQNNGV. DNA for the CDR3: TGTGCCAGCAGCTTAAGCAGCAATCAGCCCCAGCATTTT. Protein product: CASSLSSNQPQHF.

This clone showed up just once. This rearrangement joins TRBV28 to TRBJ1-4, with 7 bases that match TRBD1. Germline V lookup: CDR1 MDHEN, CDR2 SYDVKM. V trimming: 4 bases; J trimming: 4 bases; junction bases outside the gene matches: 9. This CDR3 has 16 residues. CDR3 residues: CASSSYRGRGNEKLFF. CDR3 DNA sequence: TGTGCCAGCAGTTCCTACAGGGGTCGCGGTAATGAAAAACTGTTTTTT.

The V and J genes are TRBV5-8 and TRBJ2-2; 9 bases match TRBD2. The CDR3 runs to 16 residues. Germline V lookup: CDR1 SGHTS, CDR2 YDEGEE. Trimming removed 0 bases from V and 4 bases from J; junction bases left unmatched: 4. The CDR3 is CASSLGLAGLTGELFF. CDR3 coding DNA: TGTGCCAGCAGCTTGGGTCTAGCGGGACTCACCGGGGAGCTGTTTTTT.

J is TRBJ2-3 and V is TRBV2; D gene ambiguous. Looked up from germline, CDR1 is SNHLY and CDR2 is FYNNEI. V shed 6 bases and J shed 4 bases, with 14 bases lying between them. The CDR3 has 14 residues. Here the CDR3 reads CASSAGSPPDTQYF. CDR3 bases: TGTGCCAGCAGCGCCGGGTCACCACCAGATACGCAGTATTTT. Supplemented by reference TRBV2 and TRBJ2-3, the full variable domain reads EPEVTQTPSHQVTQMGQEVILRCVPISNHLYFYWYRQILGQKVEFLVSFYNNEISEKSEIFDDQFSVERPDGSNFTLKIRSTKLEDSAMYFCASSAGSPPDTQYFGPGTRLTVL.

This rearrangement joins TRBV7-3 to TRBJ2-5; 12 positions agree with TRBD2. The CDR3 covers 16 residues. Germline lookup yields CDR1 SGHTA and CDR2 FQGTGA. V shed 0 bases, J shed 5 bases, and the junction held 4 bases outside the gene matches. The CDR3 loop is CASSLTLTSGRETQYF. CDR3 DNA: TGTGCCAGCAGCTTAACGTTAACTAGCGGGAGGGAGACCCAGTACTTC.